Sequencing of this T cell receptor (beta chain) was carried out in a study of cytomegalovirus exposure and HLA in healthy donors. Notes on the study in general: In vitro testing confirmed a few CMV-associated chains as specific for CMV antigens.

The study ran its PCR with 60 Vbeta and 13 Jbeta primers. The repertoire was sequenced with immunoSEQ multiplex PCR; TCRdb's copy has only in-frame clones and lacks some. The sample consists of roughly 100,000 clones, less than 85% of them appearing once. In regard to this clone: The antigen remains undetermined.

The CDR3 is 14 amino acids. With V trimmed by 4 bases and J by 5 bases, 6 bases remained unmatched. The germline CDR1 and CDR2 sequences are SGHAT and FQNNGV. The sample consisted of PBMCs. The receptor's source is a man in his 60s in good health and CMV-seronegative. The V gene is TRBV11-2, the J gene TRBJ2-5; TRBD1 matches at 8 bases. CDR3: CASSSHTGGETQYF. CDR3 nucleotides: TGTGCCAGCAGCTCTCATACAGGGGGGGAGACCCAGTACTTC.